This TCR beta chain was identified in a study of human T cells and chemical hapten exposure. As for the study in general: Small differences in pooled library volume mainly drove the variation in TCR yields per sample.

Documented time point: patch test 2, 6 weeks after DPC sensitization. Treatment specified: therapeutic diphenylcyclopropenone sensitization with weekly scalp DPC. Germline V lookup: CDR1 MNHNY, CDR2 SVGAGI (reference sequence). This CDR3 is built from 16 residues. Trimming cost V 5 bases and J 3 bases; bases outside gene matches: 10. Via MiXCR, TCRdb re-called the RACE reads, giving one row per CDR3 protein. The sample includes about 400,000 distinct CDR3 sequences, under 6.5% of them seen just once. The TCR originated in a woman in her late teens or twenties with alopecia areata. Some clones in this sample may be carry-over from other donors' samples. Sample: whole blood, taken in connection with sensitization to the hapten diphenylcyclopropenone (DPC). V gene TRBV6-6 combines with J gene TRBJ2-7; TRBD2 aligns across 10 bases. CDR3 in amino acids: CASSPGSGGGYYEQYF. In nucleotides, the CDR3 is TGTGCCAGCAGTCCGGGGAGCGGGGGGGGTTACTACGAGCAGTACTTC.